These T cell receptor beta chains were read from a single sample in a study of blood T cell repertoires in COVID-19. The assay was immunoSEQ multiplex PCR, and TCRdb's table has in-frame clones only and misses some. The data hold some 270,000 clones, with roughly 84% observed a single time. Sequenced sample: PBMCs or T cells enriched from blood (not recorded which). All receptors come from a woman in her fifties or sixties who had been exposed to COVID-19. The CDR3 runs from the conserved cysteine through the conserved F or W. A D gene is named only where the DNA matches it firmly. Size is stated for part of the rows, as once, few or many counts, or as a class when the clone is expanded.

j_call	cdr3_length	v_call	d_call	clone_size	cdr3_aa	cdr3_nt
TRBJ1-1	12	TRBV18	NA	NA	CASSPVDTEAFF	TGTGCCAGCTCCCCGGTGGACACTGAAGCTTTCTTT
TRBJ2-1	10	TRBV20-1	NA	NA	CSARRDEQFF	TGCAGTGCTAGACGAGATGAGCAGTTCTTC
TRBJ1-1	14	TRBV27	NA	NA	CASSGGPGDTEAFF	TGTGCCAGCAGTGGGGGACCAGGGGACACTGAAGCTTTCTTT
TRBJ1-2	13	TRBV20-1	NA	NA	CSASDGIRYGYTF	TGCAGTGCTAGTGACGGGATCCGGTATGGCTACACCTTC
TRBJ1-1	13	TRBV10-3	NA	NA	CAISPSGGTEAFF	TGTGCCATCAGCCCCTCGGGGGGCACTGAAGCTTTCTTT
TRBJ2-1	15	TRBV9	TRBD1	NA	CASSAQGADYNEQFF	TGTGCCAGCAGCGCCCAGGGGGCAGACTACAATGAGCAGTTCTTC
TRBJ1-2	13	TRBV29-1	TRBD1	NA	CSAGTGRNYGYTF	TGCAGCGCAGGGACAGGGAGAAACTATGGCTACACCTTC
TRBJ1-1	16	TRBV10-3	TRBD1	once	CAISEFRGTENTEAFF	TGTGCCATCAGTGAGTTCCGTGGGACAGAGAACACTGAAGCTTTCTTT
TRBJ2-2	17	TRBV7-8	TRBD1	once	CASSLSWTGGNTGELFF	TGTGCCAGCAGCTTAAGTTGGACAGGGGGCAACACCGGGGAGCTGTTTTTT
TRBJ1-2	13	TRBV23-1	TRBD1	NA	CASRGQGEGSYTF	TGCGCCAGCAGGGGACAGGGTGAGGGCAGCTACACCTTC
TRBJ1-5	16	TRBV2	TRBD1	NA	CASSEEDRVGNQPQHF	TGTGCCAGCAGTGAAGAGGACAGGGTAGGCAATCAGCCCCAGCATTTT
TRBJ1-6	14	TRBV19	NA	once	CASSIPPRNSPLHF	TGTGCCAGTAGTATCCCCCCGAGGAATTCACCCCTCCACTTT
TRBJ1-1	13	TRBV29-1	NA	NA	CSASRVANTEAFF	TGCAGCGCCTCTCGGGTCGCCAACACTGAAGCTTTCTTT
TRBJ2-1	15	TRBV28	NA	NA	CASSPPGGLVNEQFF	TGTGCCAGCAGCCCCCCAGGGGGGCTAGTAAATGAGCAGTTCTTC
TRBJ1-1	15	TRBV6-5	TRBD1	NA	CASRPTGAQNTEAFF	TGTGCCAGCAGGCCTACAGGGGCTCAGAACACTGAAGCTTTCTTT
TRBJ2-3	19	TRBV7-2	TRBD2	NA	CASSLALGIGGASTDTQYF	TGTGCCAGCAGCTTAGCCCTCGGGATCGGGGGGGCTAGCACAGATACGCAGTATTTT
TRBJ1-1	14	TRBV19	NA	NA	CASSIGKLLSEAFF	TGTGCCAGTAGTATAGGTAAACTGCTTTCTGAAGCTTTCTTT
TRBJ2-2	13	TRBV24-1	NA	NA	CATIDRNTGELFF	TGTGCCACCATAGACAGGAACACCGGGGAGCTGTTTTTT
TRBJ2-3	12	TRBV5-4	NA	NA	CASNRGTDTQYF	TGTGCCAGCAATCGAGGTACAGATACGCAGTATTTT
TRBJ2-4	15	TRBV5-5	TRBD1	NA	CASSLGTGTMGIQYF	TGTGCCAGCAGCTTGGGGACAGGGACAATGGGCATTCAGTACTTC
TRBJ1-1	14	TRBV5-4	NA	NA	CASSRDRSGLGAFF	TGTGCCAGCAGCCGAGACAGGTCGGGTCTAGGAGCTTTCTTT
TRBJ1-4	14	TRBV27	NA	NA	CASSFRQGREKLFF	TGTGCCAGCAGTTTTCGGCAGGGAAGAGAAAAACTGTTTTTT
TRBJ1-2	16	TRBV4-2	TRBD1	NA	CASSQEPRGHVEGYTF	TGTGCCAGCAGCCAAGAGCCCAGGGGGCACGTGGAGGGCTACACCTTC
TRBJ1-2	14	TRBV7-8	NA	NA	CASSSGHKNYGYTF	TGTGCCAGCAGCTCGGGACATAAGAACTATGGCTACACCTTC
TRBJ1-6	15	TRBV9	TRBD1	NA	CASSPLGQSYSPLHF	TGTGCCAGCAGCCCCCTGGGACAGTCTTATTCACCCCTCCACTTT
TRBJ1-1	14	TRBV9	NA	NA	CASSVSGMNTEAFF	TGTGCCAGCAGCGTGAGCGGGATGAACACTGAAGCTTTCTTT
TRBJ2-5	12	TRBV18	NA	NA	CASSPLGETQYF	TGTGCCAGCTCACCGCTCGGAGAGACCCAGTACTTC
TRBJ2-3	13	TRBV2	NA	NA	CASSVGVADTQYF	TGTGCCAGCAGTGTAGGGGTCGCAGATACGCAGTATTTT
TRBJ1-5	15	TRBV10-3	TRBD1	NA	CATSKSTGDTQPQHF	TGTGCCACCTCTAAATCGACAGGGGATACTCAGCCCCAGCATTTT
TRBJ1-5	15	TRBV4-2	NA	NA	CASSQGGGSNQPQHF	TGTGCCAGCAGCCAAGGAGGGGGTAGCAATCAGCCCCAGCATTTT
TRBJ1-2	17	TRBV19	TRBD1	few	CASSPDWGQGGNYGYTF	TGTGCCAGTAGTCCCGATTGGGGACAGGGGGGAAACTATGGCTACACCTTC
TRBJ2-5	16	TRBV4-3	TRBD2	NA	CASSQGASGGQETQYF	TGCGCCAGCAGCCAAGGGGCTAGCGGGGGGCAAGAGACCCAGTACTTC
TRBJ1-5	13	TRBV27	NA	NA	CASSRAGNQPQHF	TGTGCCAGCAGCCGGGCAGGGAATCAGCCCCAGCATTTT